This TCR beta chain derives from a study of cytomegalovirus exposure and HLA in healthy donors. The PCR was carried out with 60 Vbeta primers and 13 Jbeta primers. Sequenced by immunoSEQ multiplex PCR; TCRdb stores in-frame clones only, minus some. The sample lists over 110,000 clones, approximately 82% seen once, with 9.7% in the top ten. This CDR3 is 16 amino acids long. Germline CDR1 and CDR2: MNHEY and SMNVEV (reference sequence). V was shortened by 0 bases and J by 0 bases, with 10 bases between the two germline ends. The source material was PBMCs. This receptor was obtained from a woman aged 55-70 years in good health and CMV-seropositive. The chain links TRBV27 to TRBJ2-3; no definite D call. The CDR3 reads CASSLSLDTSTDTQYF. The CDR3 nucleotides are TGTGCCAGCAGTTTATCGTTAGATACTAGCACAGATACGCAGTATTTT.